The rows below give T cell receptor beta chains drawn from one sample of a study of Graves' ophthalmopathy and Graves' hyperthyroidism. A single record per CDR3 protein comes from TCRdb applying MiXCR to the multiplex PCR reads. This table holds 350,000 to 450,000 distinct CDR3 sequences, roughly 18% found once. Sequencing was carried out using peripheral blood. The source of these receptors is a woman in her late teens or twenties with Graves' ophthalmopathy. CDR3s include the opening cysteine and the closing phenylalanine or tryptophan. The order of the fields is clone size, J gene, D gene, V gene, CDR3 DNA, CDR3 protein. The D gene is left open where the match is weak. Only part of the rows carry a size: once, few, many, or a class if the clone is expanded.

size: NA
J: TRBJ1-1
D: NA
V: TRBV28
DNA: TGTGCCAGCAGTTTTAAGGGAATGAACACTGAAGCTTTCTTT
CDR3: CASSFKGMNTEAFF

size: many
J: TRBJ1-1
D: NA
V: TRBV5-5
DNA: TGTGCCAGCAGCAGGGGGAGGGCTGAAGCTTTCTTT
CDR3: CASSRGRAEAFF

size: many
J: TRBJ1-5
D: NA
V: TRBV4-2
DNA: TGTGCCAGCAGCCCAGGACCGTCACCGCGGTGCAATCAGCCCCAGCATTTT
CDR3: CASSPGPSPRCNQPQHF

size: many
J: TRBJ1-6
D: TRBD1
V: TRBV20-1
DNA: TGCAGTGCTAGAGGATACCGGGACAGGGATAATTCACCCCTCCACTTT
CDR3: CSARGYRDRDNSPLHF

size: few
J: TRBJ2-5
D: NA
V: TRBV6-1
DNA: TGTGCCAGCAGTGAAGGAGGGTGGAGAGAGACCCAGTACTTC
CDR3: CASSEGGWRETQYF

size: NA
J: TRBJ1-6
D: NA
V: TRBV12-3/TRBV12-4
DNA: TGTGCCAGCAGTAGAACTATTGATTCACCCCTCCACTTT
CDR3: CASSRTIDSPLHF

size: many
J: TRBJ2-7
D: NA
V: TRBV28
DNA: TGTGCCAGCAGGGAAGCGGGTACCTCCTACGAGCAGTACTTC
CDR3: CASREAGTSYEQYF

size: many
J: TRBJ1-1
D: TRBD1
V: TRBV6-4
DNA: TGTGCCAGCCTCTCGGGACCCAAGGGGGCGGGAGTGACGAACACTGAAGCTTTCTTT
CDR3: CASLSGPKGAGVTNTEAFF

size: NA
J: TRBJ1-3
D: NA
V: TRBV5-1
DNA: TGCGCCAGCAGCGATGCAGTCATCTCTGGAAACACCATATATTTT
CDR3: CASSDAVISGNTIYF

size: many
J: TRBJ1-1
D: NA
V: TRBV20-1
DNA: TGCAGTGCAACCCGAAGACGCACTGAAGCTTTCTTT
CDR3: CSATRRRTEAFF

size: many
J: TRBJ2-7
D: NA
V: TRBV6-1
DNA: TGTGCCAGCAACTTCAGGGCCTTCTACGAGCAGTACTTC
CDR3: CASNFRAFYEQYF

size: NA
J: TRBJ2-2
D: NA
V: TRBV29-1
DNA: TGCAGCGTTTTGACCTCGAACACCGGGGAGCTGTTTTTT
CDR3: CSVLTSNTGELFF

size: many
J: TRBJ2-7
D: TRBD2
V: TRBV12-3/TRBV12-4
DNA: TGTGCCAGCCTAGCTAGCGGGAGATACGAGCAGTACTTC
CDR3: CASLASGRYEQYF

size: many
J: TRBJ2-5
D: TRBD1
V: TRBV5-1
DNA: TGCGCCAGCAGCTTGTTAACAGGGGGGGAGACCCAGTACTTC
CDR3: CASSLLTGGETQYF

size: NA
J: TRBJ1-2
D: NA
V: TRBV5-6
DNA: TGTGCCAGCAGCTTGGGGGGTCGAGGCTACACCTTC
CDR3: CASSLGGRGYTF

size: NA
J: TRBJ1-1
D: NA
V: TRBV30
DNA: TGTGCCTTGGAGGCAGGGAACACTGAAGCTTTCTTT
CDR3: CALEAGNTEAFF

size: many
J: TRBJ2-7
D: NA
V: TRBV6-1
DNA: TGTGCCAGCAGGGACGCGAGCTCCTACGAGCAGTACTTC
CDR3: CASRDASSYEQYF

size: many
J: TRBJ2-7
D: NA
V: TRBV9
DNA: TGTGCCAGCAGCCCCGTCCCACCGAAATCCTACGAGCAGTACTTC
CDR3: CASSPVPPKSYEQYF

size: many
J: TRBJ1-5
D: NA
V: TRBV6-4
DNA: TGTGCCAGCAGTGCAGAGGGGGGAGGTCAGCCCCAGCATTTT
CDR3: CASSAEGGGQPQHF

size: NA
J: TRBJ2-4
D: NA
V: TRBV27
DNA: TGTGCCAGCAGTTTTTCGGACAGAAACTTCATTCAGTACTTC
CDR3: CASSFSDRNFIQYF

size: many
J: TRBJ2-7
D: NA
V: TRBV28
DNA: TGTGCCAGCAGCCCCTCACGGAGAGACGAGCAGTACTTC
CDR3: CASSPSRRDEQYF

size: few
J: TRBJ2-7
D: TRBD2
V: TRBV2
DNA: TGTGCCAGCAGCACACCTAGCGGGGCGTACGAGCAGTACTTC
CDR3: CASSTPSGAYEQYF

size: NA
J: TRBJ1-3
D: NA
V: TRBV6-5
DNA: TGTGCCAGCAGTTACTCGCCCGGATCTGGAAACACCATATATTTT
CDR3: CASSYSPGSGNTIYF

size: many
J: TRBJ2-7
D: NA
V: TRBV5-1
DNA: TGCGCCAGCAGCTTGGCTCCAGGGTCCACCTACGAGCAGTACTTC
CDR3: CASSLAPGSTYEQYF

size: many
J: TRBJ2-7
D: NA
V: TRBV29-1
DNA: TGCAGCGTTCATGTATCCGGCAGGACCTCCTACGAGCAGTACTTC
CDR3: CSVHVSGRTSYEQYF

size: NA
J: TRBJ2-7
D: TRBD1
V: TRBV6-5
DNA: TGTGCCAGCAGTTACGGGGACAGGCTCTCCTACGAGCAGTACTTC
CDR3: CASSYGDRLSYEQYF

size: many
J: TRBJ1-6
D: TRBD1
V: TRBV12-3/TRBV12-4
DNA: TGTGCCAGCAGCCCGACAGGGGGATTATCACCCCTCCACTTT
CDR3: CASSPTGGLSPLHF

size: many
J: TRBJ2-2
D: NA
V: TRBV29-1
DNA: TGCAGCGTTGGGGAATCCGGGGAGCTGTTTTTT
CDR3: CSVGESGELFF

size: NA
J: TRBJ1-2
D: NA
V: TRBV28
DNA: TGTGCCAGCAGTCCCGAACAAGGGCTCCGCTATGGCTACACCTTC
CDR3: CASSPEQGLRYGYTF

size: many
J: TRBJ1-2
D: TRBD1
V: TRBV7-2
DNA: TGTGCCAGCAGCTTAGGGCAGGGGGGCTATGGCTACACCTTC
CDR3: CASSLGQGGYGYTF

size: many
J: TRBJ1-1
D: NA
V: TRBV20-1
DNA: TGCAGTGCTAGAAGGAGTAACACTGAAGCTTTCTTT
CDR3: CSARRSNTEAFF

size: many
J: TRBJ1-1
D: TRBD1
V: TRBV5-1
DNA: TGCGCCAGCAGCACGGGACAGGCCTTTATGAACACTGAAGCTTTCTTT
CDR3: CASSTGQAFMNTEAFF

size: many
J: TRBJ2-7
D: TRBD1
V: TRBV27
DNA: TGTGCCAGCAGTTTAATACTCCCGAGGGGGCGGGACGAGCAGTACTTC
CDR3: CASSLILPRGRDEQYF

size: many
J: TRBJ1-1
D: TRBD1
V: TRBV4-3
DNA: TGCGCCAGCAGCCAAGATGGGGCGGGTACAGGGGATAACGAAGCTTTCTTT
CDR3: CASSQDGAGTGDNEAFF

size: NA
J: TRBJ2-4
D: TRBD1
V: TRBV24-1
DNA: TGTGCCACCAGTGATTTGCGCCACCGGGACAGGGTCCACCAGAAAAACATTCAGTACTTC
CDR3: CATSDLRHRDRVHQKNIQYF

size: many
J: TRBJ2-2
D: TRBD1
V: TRBV2
DNA: TGTGCCAGCAGTTTCGGACAGGGGGAGAGCGGGGAGCTGTTTTTT
CDR3: CASSFGQGESGELFF

size: NA
J: TRBJ2-7
D: TRBD2
V: TRBV12-3/TRBV12-4
DNA: TGTGCCAGCAGTCGCCTGAGACTAGCGGGAGGGAAGTACGAGCAGTACTTC
CDR3: CASSRLRLAGGKYEQYF

size: NA
J: TRBJ2-7
D: NA
V: TRBV10-3
DNA: TGTGCCATCAGTGAGTACTCGGCAGCAAGCTCCTACGAGCAGTACTTC
CDR3: CAISEYSAASSYEQYF

size: many
J: TRBJ2-2
D: NA
V: TRBV24-1
DNA: TGTGCCACCAGTGACCACGGCGCAGAGAACACCGGGGAGCTGTTTTTT
CDR3: CATSDHGAENTGELFF

size: NA
J: TRBJ2-7
D: NA
V: TRBV30
DNA: TGTGCCTGGAGTGTATCCGGGCAGGGTCTTTGGCAGTACTTC
CDR3: CAWSVSGQGLWQYF